In this sample, the clone carrying this T cell receptor (beta chain) turned up many times. Its antigen is unknown. As part of library construction, unique molecular identifiers were attached to individual cDNA molecules. TCRdb processed the 5' RACE reads anew with MiXCR; each CDR3 protein has one entry. The top ten clones hold about 8.1% of a sample with roughly 99,000 distinct CDR3 sequences, over 8.5% of them seen once. The length of the CDR3 is 16 residues. Trimming removed 6 bases from V and 4 bases from J, with 21 bases in between. CDR1 is SEHNR and CDR2 is FQNEAQ in the germline V gene (reference sequence). These data come from a study of early T cells in non-severe SARS-CoV-2 infection. Study-level information: Sequencing used unsorted whole-blood bulk RNA, so chains lack pairing.

Study-level points and caveats: VDJdb-based annotation leaned toward anti-spike CD8 responses and missed private and CD4 specificities.

The J gene is TRBJ1-2, the V gene TRBV7-9; D gene ambiguous. The receptor comes from an adult who was a healthcare worker with PCR-confirmed SARS-CoV-2 infection or an uninfected control (not recorded which). The specimen was whole blood. The chain's CDR3 is CASSPLKSEIFYGYTF. DNA for the CDR3: TGTGCCAGCAGTCCGCTTAAATCGGAGATTTTCTATGGCTACACCTTC.